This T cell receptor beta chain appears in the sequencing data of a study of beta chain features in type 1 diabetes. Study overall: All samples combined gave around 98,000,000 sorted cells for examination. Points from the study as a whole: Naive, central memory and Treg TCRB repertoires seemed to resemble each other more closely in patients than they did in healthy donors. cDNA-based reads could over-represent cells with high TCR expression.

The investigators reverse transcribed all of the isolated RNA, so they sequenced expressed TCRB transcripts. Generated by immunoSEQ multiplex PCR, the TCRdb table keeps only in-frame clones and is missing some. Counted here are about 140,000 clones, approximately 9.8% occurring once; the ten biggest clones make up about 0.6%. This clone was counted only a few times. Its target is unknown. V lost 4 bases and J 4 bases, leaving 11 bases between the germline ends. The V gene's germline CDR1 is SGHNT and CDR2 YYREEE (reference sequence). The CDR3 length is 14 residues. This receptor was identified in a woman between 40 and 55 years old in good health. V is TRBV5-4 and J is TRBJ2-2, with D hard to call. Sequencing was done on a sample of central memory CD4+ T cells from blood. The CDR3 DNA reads TGTGCCAGCAGCCCATCGACTGCCACCGGGGAGCTGTTTTTT. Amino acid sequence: CASSPSTATGELFF.